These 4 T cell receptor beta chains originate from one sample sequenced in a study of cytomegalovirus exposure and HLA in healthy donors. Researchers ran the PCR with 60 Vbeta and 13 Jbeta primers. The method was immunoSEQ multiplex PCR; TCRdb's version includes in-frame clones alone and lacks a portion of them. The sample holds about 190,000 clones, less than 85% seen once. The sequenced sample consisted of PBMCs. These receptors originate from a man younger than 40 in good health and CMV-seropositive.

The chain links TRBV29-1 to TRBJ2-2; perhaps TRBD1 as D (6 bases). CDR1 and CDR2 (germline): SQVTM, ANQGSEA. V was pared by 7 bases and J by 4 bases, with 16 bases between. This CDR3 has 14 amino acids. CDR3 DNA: TGCAGCGCCAGTCACGGACAGAGCACCGGGGAGCTGTTTTTT. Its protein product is CSASHGQSTGELFF.

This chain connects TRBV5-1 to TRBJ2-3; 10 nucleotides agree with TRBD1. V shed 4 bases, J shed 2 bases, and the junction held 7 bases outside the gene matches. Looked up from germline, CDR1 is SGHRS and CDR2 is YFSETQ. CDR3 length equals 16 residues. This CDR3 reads CASSHTGTGVTDTQYF. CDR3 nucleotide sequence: TGCGCCAGCAGCCATACCGGGACAGGGGTCACAGATACGCAGTATTTT.

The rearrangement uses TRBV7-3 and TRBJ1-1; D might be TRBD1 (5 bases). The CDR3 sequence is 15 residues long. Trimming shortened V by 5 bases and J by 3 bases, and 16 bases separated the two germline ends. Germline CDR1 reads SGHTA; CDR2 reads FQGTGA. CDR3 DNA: TGTGCCAGCAGCGCCTCAGGGATCTCGGACACTGAAGCTTTCTTT. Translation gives CASSASGISDTEAFF.

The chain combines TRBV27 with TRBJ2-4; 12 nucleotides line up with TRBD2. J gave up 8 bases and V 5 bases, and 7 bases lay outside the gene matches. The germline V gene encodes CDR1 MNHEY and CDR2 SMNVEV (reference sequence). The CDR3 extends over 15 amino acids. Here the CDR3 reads CASSVRLAGEYIQYF. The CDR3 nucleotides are TGTGCCAGCAGTGTTCGACTAGCGGGAGAATACATTCAGTACTTC.